This entry lists 14 T cell receptor beta chains sequenced from one sample in a study of T cell changes during pregnancy in multiple sclerosis (dated by TCRdb to about 2019). Library creation used the immunoSEQ multiplex PCR assay. The table was pulled from immuneACCESS by TCRdb, which kept in-frame rearrangements only. Such tables lose some clones; where checked, under half of the loss comes from unresolved V genes, and the rest has no known cause. The sample table contains just under 45,000 clones; only one count was recorded for 80% to 95% of them. Of the sample, roughly 0.67% is held by the ten largest clones. The sample in question was CD4+ T cells from peripheral blood mononuclear cells, obtained in the first trimester of pregnancy. Receptor source: a female donor with multiple sclerosis, enrolled in a pregnancy study.

The gene calls are TRBV7-2 and TRBJ2-7, with a weak D call TRBD2 (6 bases). The CDR3 contains 14 residues. CDR1 is SGHTA, CDR2 FQGNSA, per germline. The V end lost 1 base, the J end lost 6 bases, and 13 bases lay between the germline ends. CDR3 sequence reads: CASSLDGGLAEQYF. The DNA for the CDR3 is TGTGCCAGCAGCTTAGATGGGGGGTTGGCCGAGCAGTACTTC. Combining the CDR3 with reference TRBV7-2 and TRBJ2-7 gives the whole variable domain GAGVSQSPSNKVTEKGKDVELRCDPISGHTALYWYRQSLGQGLEFLIYFQGNSAPDKSGLPSDRFSAERTGGSVSTLTIQRTQQEDSAVYLCASSLDGGLAEQYFGPGTRLTVT.

The chain carries TRBV5-1 and TRBJ2-7, with TRBD1 matching 8 bases. The CDR3 totals 16 residues. Germline V gives CDR1 SGHRS, CDR2 YFSETQ. With V trimmed by 0 bases and J by 2 bases, 7 bases remained unmatched. The CDR3 protein is CASSLGAGGHTYEQYF. In nucleotides, the CDR3 is TGCGCCAGCAGCTTGGGGGCAGGGGGCCATACCTACGAGCAGTACTTC.

This rearrangement joins TRBV6-5 to TRBJ1-1, with 7 bases lining up with TRBD1. CDR1 is MNHEY, CDR2 SVGAGI, per germline. The length of the CDR3 is 13 residues. V lost 9 bases and J lost 0; bases outside the gene matches: 4. The CDR3 DNA follows: TGTGCCAGTAAGGGGGCCATGAACACTGAAGCTTTCTTT. This gives the protein CASKGAMNTEAFF.

In its sample, this clone was seen a few times. This chain connects TRBV19 to TRBJ1-5, with 8 bases fitting TRBD1. Germline loops: CDR1 LNHDA, CDR2 SQIVND (reference sequence). CDR3 size: 14 residues. V shed 6 bases, J shed 0 bases, and the junction held 1 base outside the gene matches. CDR3 in DNA: TGTGCCAGTAGGACAGGGGATAGCAATCAGCCCCAGCATTTT. It yields the protein CASRTGDSNQPQHF.

This clone showed up just once. This chain connects TRBV9 to TRBJ1-2; the D gene is possibly TRBD1 (5 bases). The CDR3 covers 14 residues. Trimming removed 1 base from V and 8 bases from J, with 15 bases in between. The germline V gene has CDR1 SGDLS and CDR2 YYNGEE. The CDR3 loop reads CASSVNARDEGYTF. The CDR3, as DNA: TGTGCCAGCAGCGTAAACGCCAGGGATGAGGGCTACACCTTC.

The rearrangement uses TRBV13 and TRBJ2-5; 14 bases match TRBD2. Germline loops: CDR1 PRHDT, CDR2 FYEKMQ (reference sequence). V shed 4 bases and J 4 bases; nucleotides not matched to a gene: 5. The CDR3 has 16 amino acids. CDR3 residues: CASSWGLAGARETQYF. In nucleotides, the CDR3 is TGTGCCAGCAGCTGGGGACTAGCGGGAGCTAGAGAGACCCAGTACTTC.

This chain uses TRBV10-1 with TRBJ2-1; 9 bases match TRBD1. This CDR3 comprises 15 residues. Germline V lookup: CDR1 WNHNN, CDR2 SYGVQD (reference sequence). The CDR3 DNA is TGCGCACCCGAAGGAGGGGGACAGGGACTCAATGAGCAGTTCTTC. As protein: CAPEGGGQGLNEQFF.

CDR3 loop: CASSQGTSGYEQYF. CDR3 nucleotides: TGTGCCAGCAGCCAAGGGACTAGCGGGTACGAGCAGTACTTC. This chain links TRBV4-2 with TRBJ2-7, with 11 nucleotides matching TRBD2. The ends lost 1 base at V and 4 bases at J; junction bases unmatched: 0. This CDR3 has 14 amino acids. Per germline, CDR1 LGHNA and CDR2 YNFKEQ.

The J gene is TRBJ2-3, the V gene TRBV5-4; a possible D gene is TRBD2 (6 bases). This CDR3 is 15 amino acids long. V lost 1 base, J lost 2 bases, and 11 bases lay in between. Germline CDR1 reads SGHNT; CDR2 reads YYREEE (reference sequence). CDR3 in amino acids: CASSLLGGATDTQYF. CDR3 DNA sequence: TGTGCCAGCAGCTTGCTGGGCGGGGCCACAGATACGCAGTATTTT.

The chain joins TRBV25-1 to TRBJ2-3; no clear D. Looked up from germline, CDR1 is MGHDK and CDR2 is SYGVNS. The CDR3 loop spans 13 amino acids. Trimming stripped 8 bases from V and 1 base from J, with 10 bases between. This CDR3 reads CASSSAGTDTQYF. DNA for the CDR3: TGTGCCAGCTCCAGCGCGGGCACAGATACGCAGTATTTT. Supplemented by reference TRBV25-1 and TRBJ2-3, the full variable domain reads EADIYQTPRYLVIGTGKKITLECSQTMGHDKMYWYQQDPGMELHLIHYSYGVNSTEKGDLSSESTVSRIRTEHFPLTLESARPSHTSQYLCASSSAGTDTQYFGPGTRLTVL.

This sequence joins TRBV27 and TRBJ1-3; D remains ambiguous. CDR3 length equals 14 residues. The V end was cut by 4 bases, the J end by 0 bases, with 7 bases between. Germline CDR1 and CDR2: MNHEY and SMNVEV (reference sequence). This chain's CDR3 is CASSSRNSGNTIYF. CDR3 DNA sequence: TGTGCCAGCAGTTCCAGAAACTCTGGAAACACCATATATTTT.

The chain employs TRBV2 and TRBJ2-7; D gene uncertain. CDR1 and CDR2 from the germline V gene are SNHLY and FYNNEI. The CDR3 contains 12 residues. Trimming stripped 6 bases from V and 2 bases from J, with 8 bases between. The CDR3 sequence: CASRPTTYEQYF. The CDR3 DNA reads as TGTGCCAGCAGGCCCACTACCTACGAGCAGTACTTC.

The chain combines TRBV10-3 with TRBJ1-3; a possible D gene is TRBD1 (5 bases). V shed 8 bases and J shed 0 bases, with 8 bases lying between them. Germline V CDR1 and CDR2: ENHRY, SYGVKD. The length of the CDR3 is 13 residues. Here the CDR3 DNA reads TGTGCCATCGGGGGGGTCTCTGGAAACACCATATATTTT. Protein product: CAIGGVSGNTIYF.

The rearrangement joins TRBV5-5 to TRBJ2-7; D not certain. The CDR3 is 12 residues long. The V end lost 4 bases, the J end lost 5 bases, and 10 bases lay between the germline ends. Germline V gives CDR1 SGHKS, CDR2 YYEKEE (reference sequence). As DNA, the CDR3 is TGTGCCAGCAGCCTTAGAACAGACGAGCAGTACTTC. Protein: CASSLRTDEQYF.